The T cell receptor beta chain described here comes from a study of blood T cell repertoires in COVID-19 (dated by TCRdb to the early 2020s). General notes on the study: The collaborator samples originated in the United States, Italy and Spain and spanned the acute and convalescent phases of COVID-19. The repertoires were made available in a free public database intended to serve as a resource for research on the immune response to SARS-CoV-2. The material from the prospective study consisted of cDNA or gDNA derived from T cells, B-cell-depleted T cells, or PBMCs. The dataset comprised deeply sampled blood TCRbeta repertoires from subjects exposed to, actively infected with, or recovered from COVID-19. Where available, HLA class I and class II types were taken from metadata supplied by the sample provider and were not determined by assay-based typing. Samples came from the ongoing ImmuneRACE study (first 160 participants) plus 1,254 subjects from 6 global collaborators. The sample metadata nearly always contained a de-identified subject ID, COVID-19 status, age in years and sex. Overall study results and their limits: How much clinical and demographic metadata was included differed by source and by participant, and the metadata was provided uncurated.

TCRbeta CDR3 regions were amplified from genomic DNA using the immunoSEQ Assay, a bias-controlled multiplex PCR. The original pipeline was this. Within the assay, amplification of reference gene primers was used to estimate how many nucleated cells each sample contained. To quantify the absolute abundance of each unique TCRbeta CDR3 rearrangement, sequence reads were collapsed and filtered. For each sample, productive Simpson clonality was calculated as the square root of Simpson's diversity index across productive rearrangements. TCRdb provides this immuneACCESS table in a form limited to in-frame rearrangements. Some clones are lacking; in checked studies, under half of them reflect an unresolved V gene, and why the rest are absent is not known. The D gene and trimming were derived from the DNA, and the V and J assignments and clone size from that table. This sample holds about 200,000 clones; around 80% were observed only once. The ten top clones hold approximately 8.1% of the sample.

In its sample, this clone was seen once. What this receptor recognizes is not known. Base qualities are not recorded, but no much larger clone differs from it by a single base. Including the terminal cysteine and phenylalanine, the CDR3 comprises 14 residues. The only DNA kept is the CDR3, 42 bases in frame from the first base. CDR1 and CDR2 are read off the germline V gene (reference sequence) as LNHDA and SQIVND. V is trimmed back by 6 bases and J by 6 bases, and the junction contains 6 bases that no gene match accounts for. At one collaborating source in Seattle, patients were enrolled during active infection and were followed longitudinally through the course of disease. Collaborating institutions collected whole blood in K2EDTA tubes following their own protocols. For TCRbeta analysis, collaborators shipped samples in one of three forms: frozen whole blood, isolated PBMCs, or DNA extracted from either of those sample types.

The sequence joins TRBV19 to TRBJ2-2, and 8 bases in between align with TRBD2. This TCR came from a woman aged 55 to 70 with COVID-19, enrolled during active disease. The sequencing sample was made of peripheral blood. The CDR3 loop reads CASRSGSSPGELFF. The DNA is as follows: TGTGCCAGTAGGAGCGGGAGTTCCCCCGGGGAGCTGTTTTTT.